Detailed here is one T cell receptor beta chain. Assay used: immunoSEQ multiplex PCR; TCRdb lists only in-frame clones, some missing. The data hold 150,000 or so clones, with around 87% observed a single time. CDR3 size: 14 residues. The ends lost 8 bases at V and 5 bases at J; junction bases unmatched: 9. The data were obtained in a study of blood T cell repertoires in COVID-19. Study at large: Nucleic acid was either cDNA or gDNA, and it came from T cells, B-cell-depleted T cells, or PBMCs.

This TCR derives from a man aged 80 or over with acute or convalescent COVID-19. Input material: peripheral blood. The V gene is TRBV23-1, the J gene TRBJ1-5; 7 bases line up with TRBD1. TRBV23-1 is annotated as an ORF whose role is uncertain. CDR3 amino acids: CASAQGNLHQPQHF. CDR3 in DNA: TGCGCCAGCGCACAGGGGAACCTACATCAGCCCCAGCATTTT.